The 23 T cell receptor beta chains below were found in one sample sequenced in a study of graft-versus-host responses after intestinal transplantation. No antigen has been assigned to these receptors. Measured with immunoSEQ multiplex PCR; TCRdb has only the in-frame clones, and not every one. The sample has roughly 100,000 clones, roughly 90% seen once. This material consisted of unstimulated CD4+ T cells sorted from spleen or lymph node cells, taken before intestinal transplant. Every receptor here comes from a human donor who received an intestinal transplant.

V gene TRBV9 combines with J gene TRBJ1-3, with D possibly being TRBD1 (5 bases). There are 14 residues in the CDR3. Trimming cost V 0 bases and J 8 bases, with 12 bases left between them. CDR1 and CDR2 from the germline V gene are SGDLS and YYNGEE. This chain's CDR3 is CASSVGAGRDTIYF. The CDR3 coding sequence is TGTGCCAGCAGCGTAGGGGCAGGGAGAGACACCATATATTTT.

The J gene is TRBJ2-3, the V gene TRBV18; D is ambiguous. This CDR3 spans 16 amino acids. V was shortened by 0 bases and J by 1 base, with 11 bases between the two germline ends. Looked up from germline, CDR1 is KGHSH and CDR2 is LQKENI. CDR3 region: CASSPPSVAGTDTQYF. The DNA of the CDR3 is TGTGCCAGCTCACCACCCAGCGTTGCGGGCACAGATACGCAGTATTTT.

This clone was seen only a few times. V usage is TRBV28 and J usage is TRBJ2-1; no clear D. The CDR3 contains 16 residues. Looked up from germline, CDR1 is MDHEN and CDR2 is SYDVKM. V was shortened by 5 bases and J by 2 bases, with 16 bases between the two germline ends. CDR3 sequence (DNA): TGTGCCAGCAGTCCCCCAACCCACGGTCCCTACAATGAGCAGTTCTTC. Translated, it gives CASSPPTHGPYNEQFF.

The J gene is TRBJ2-1, the V gene TRBV5-6; 9 positions agree with TRBD1. Trimming cost V 0 bases and J 2 bases; bases outside gene matches: 6. Per the germline V gene, CDR1 is SGHDT and CDR2 is YYEEEE. The CDR3 extends over 17 amino acids. The CDR3 bases are TGTGCCAGCAGCTTGGGGGCTAGGGACAGGGCCTACAATGAGCAGTTCTTC. The encoded protein is CASSLGARDRAYNEQFF.

This clone was observed once. V is TRBV2 and J is TRBJ2-1; D uncertain. There are 15 residues in the CDR3. Germline V gives CDR1 SNHLY, CDR2 FYNNEI. V lost 1 base to trimming and J lost 9 bases, with 16 bases between them. CDR3 nucleotide sequence: TGTGCCAGCAGTGAAGACATTCCGACCTTCAGTGAGCAGTTCTTC. Its translation: CASSEDIPTFSEQFF.

There are a few counts of this clone. This sequence joins TRBV2 and TRBJ2-1; TRBD2 might be the D (6 bases). Germline CDR1 and CDR2: SNHLY and FYNNEI. CDR3 length equals 12 residues. Trimming pared 6 bases from V and 5 bases from J, leaving 8 bases between. The CDR3 loop reads CASRGRNNEQFF. The CDR3 DNA reads TGTGCCAGCAGGGGGAGGAACAATGAGCAGTTCTTC.

The chain combines TRBV9 with TRBJ1-6; TRBD1 might be the D (5 bases). CDR1 and CDR2 from the germline V gene are SGDLS and YYNGEE. This CDR3 comprises 16 residues. Trimming cost V 0 bases and J 5 bases, with 12 bases left between them. The CDR3 nucleotides read TGTGCCAGCAGCGTAGATCCCAGGGCCCATAATTCACCCCTCCACTTT. Its protein is CASSVDPRAHNSPLHF.

The chain employs TRBV7-3 and TRBJ1-4; 8 bases align to TRBD1. The ends lost 5 bases at V and 7 bases at J; junction bases unmatched: 18. CDR1 is SGHTA and CDR2 is FQGTGA in the germline V gene. The CDR3 sequence is 18 residues long. The CDR3 coding sequence is TGTGCCAGCAGCCCCCACAACGGGCCCCCAGGGGGCGGTGAAAAACTGTTTTTT. Translating it yields CASSPHNGPPGGGEKLFF.

J is TRBJ2-3 and V is TRBV25-1; 8 nucleotides line up with TRBD1. Germline V CDR1 and CDR2: MGHDK, SYGVNS. The CDR3 length is 15 residues. V lost 8 bases and J lost 3; bases outside the gene matches: 10. The CDR3 loop is CASSSTGVGTDTQYF. The DNA for the CDR3 is TGTGCCAGCTCTTCGACAGGGGTGGGTACAGATACGCAGTATTTT.

This chain connects TRBV6-1 to TRBJ1-6; perhaps TRBD1 as D (5 bases). Per germline, CDR1 MNHNS and CDR2 SASEGT. Trimming removed 0 bases at V and 8 bases at J, with 17 bases between. The CDR3 contains 17 residues. CDR3 sequence (DNA): TGTGCCAGCAGTGAAGCGCTTCTCGGGGGGAAAGATTCACCCCTCCACTTT. Translated, it gives CASSEALLGGKDSPLHF.

V usage is TRBV15 and J usage is TRBJ2-5; D is ambiguous. The CDR3 is 15 residues long. CDR1 LNHNV and CDR2 YYDKDF come from the germline V gene (reference sequence). V was clipped by 0 bases and J by 2 bases, with 10 bases between them. This CDR3 reads CATSRDSGGQETQYF. For the CDR3, the DNA is TGTGCCACCAGCAGAGATTCTGGCGGACAAGAGACCCAGTACTTC.

This chain uses TRBV13 with TRBJ2-7; no definite D call. CDR1 is PRHDT, CDR2 FYEKMQ, per germline (reference sequence). The CDR3 totals 14 residues. The V gene lost 2 bases and the J gene lost 2 bases, with 10 bases spanning the gap. CDR3 DNA: TGTGCCAGCAGCTTACCGCGAGTGGCCTACGAGCAGTACTTC. Amino acid sequence: CASSLPRVAYEQYF.

This clone has only one observation. The chain links TRBV30 to TRBJ1-3, with TRBD1 identical over 7 bases. This CDR3 has 14 amino acids. Trimming cost V 1 base and J 0 bases; bases outside gene matches: 0. Germline V gene sequence: CDR1 GTSNPN, CDR2 SVGIG (reference sequence). Written as DNA, the CDR3 is TGTGCCTGGAGTGGGGACAGCTCTGGAAACACCATATATTTT. The encoded protein is CAWSGDSSGNTIYF.

The rearrangement uses TRBV6-1 and TRBJ1-5; D possibly corresponds to TRBD1 (5 bases). V lost 6 bases, J lost 3 bases, and 9 bases lay in between. CDR3 length equals 13 residues. Germline loops: CDR1 MNHNS, CDR2 SASEGT. The CDR3 region is CASRGDPNQPQHF. In DNA form, the CDR3 reads TGTGCCAGCAGAGGGGATCCCAATCAGCCCCAGCATTTT.

This chain uses TRBV7-9 with TRBJ1-1; no firm D call. Germline loops: CDR1 SEHNR, CDR2 FQNEAQ (reference sequence). The CDR3 has 13 amino acids. V dropped 3 bases and J dropped 0 bases, with 5 bases sitting between them. The CDR3 region is CASSFTVNTEAFF. The CDR3 nucleotides are TGTGCCAGCAGCTTTACAGTGAACACTGAAGCTTTCTTT.

V gene TRBV29-1 combines with J gene TRBJ1-5, with a tentative D call TRBD1 (6 bases). Deletions cut 4 bases from V and 5 bases from J, with 18 bases between. This CDR3 region has 15 residues. Germline CDR1 is SQVTM and CDR2 is ANQGSEA. In DNA form, the CDR3 reads TGCAGCGTTGCTCCCGGGGGGCTTGGAGATCAGCCCCAGCATTTT. Encoded protein: CSVAPGGLGDQPQHF.

This clone appeared once. The chain has TRBV7-6 and TRBJ2-7; possibly TRBD2 for D (5 bases). This CDR3 region has 13 residues. Germline V lookup: CDR1 SGHVS, CDR2 FNYEAQ. V lost 5 bases to trimming and J lost 3 bases, with 11 bases between them. CDR3 region: CASSRLSGYEQYF. The CDR3 DNA sequence: TGTGCCAGCAGCCGGCTGAGCGGCTACGAGCAGTACTTC.

The chain couples TRBV28 to TRBJ2-5; 8 bases map to TRBD1. V was clipped by 5 bases and J by 2 bases; unmatched bases: 7. This CDR3 region has 15 residues. Germline V lookup: CDR1 MDHEN, CDR2 SYDVKM. The CDR3 protein is CASSRRTGQQETQYF. The CDR3 DNA follows: TGTGCCAGCAGTAGGCGGACAGGGCAACAAGAGACCCAGTACTTC.

The CDR3 DNA is TGTGCCAGCAGCTTAAACCCAGGGCCGGATAATTCACCCCTCCACTTT. Residues: CASSLNPGPDNSPLHF. This chain links TRBV7-6 with TRBJ1-6; maybe TRBD1 (5 bases). Germline V lookup: CDR1 SGHVS, CDR2 FNYEAQ. The CDR3 spans 16 residues. Trimming removed 2 bases from V and 5 bases from J, with 13 bases in between. The full variable domain, rest sourced from reference TRBV7-6 and TRBJ1-6, is GAGVSQSPRYKVTKRGQDVALRCDPISGHVSLYWYRQALGQGPEFLTYFNYEAQQDKSGLPNDRFSAERPEGSISTLTIQRTEQRDSAMYRCASSLNPGPDNSPLHFGNGTRLTVT.

This clone was observed a handful of times. The rearrangement uses TRBV2 and TRBJ2-5; TRBD2 agrees at 9 bases. This CDR3 has 16 amino acids. Looked up from germline, CDR1 is SNHLY and CDR2 is FYNNEI. After removal of 3 bases from V and 4 bases from J, the junction contained 9 bases not matched to a gene. The CDR3 reads CASSDWAGGLGETQYF. The CDR3 DNA reads as TGTGCCAGCAGTGATTGGGCGGGAGGGCTTGGAGAGACCCAGTACTTC.

J is TRBJ2-1 and V is TRBV9; TRBD2 agrees at 9 bases. The CDR3 loop spans 20 amino acids. The germline CDR1 and CDR2 sequences are SGDLS and YYNGEE. Trimming at V came to 2 bases and at J to 0 bases, leaving 15 bases not matched to a gene. CDR3 region: CASSVSSSGSSSFSYNEQFF. DNA for the CDR3: TGTGCCAGCAGCGTTTCGAGTAGCGGGAGTTCTAGCTTCTCCTACAATGAGCAGTTCTTC.

The chain links TRBV28 to TRBJ1-2, with D uncertain. The CDR3 spans 16 residues. Trimming cost V 3 bases and J 5 bases, with 19 bases left between them. CDR1 and CDR2 from the germline V gene are MDHEN and SYDVKM. The CDR3 region has the DNA TGTGCCAGCAGTTTTTTAGGTGGCAGCGGAGTATATGGCTACACCTTC. This codes for CASSFLGGSGVYGYTF.

The chain joins TRBV27 to TRBJ2-7, with unresolved D. Germline CDR1 is MNHEY and CDR2 is SMNVEV (reference sequence). Trimming removed 5 bases from V and 5 bases from J, with 16 bases in between. The CDR3 totals 14 residues. The CDR3 spells CASSARPWVHEQYF. DNA for the CDR3: TGTGCCAGCAGTGCCCGGCCTTGGGTACACGAGCAGTACTTC.